This T cell receptor (beta chain) was captured in a study of T cell changes during pregnancy in multiple sclerosis. The assay was immunoSEQ multiplex PCR, and TCRdb's table has in-frame clones only and misses some. In the table there are under 65,000 clones, around 90% of which are singletons. With 3 bases clipped from V and 8 bases from J, the junction kept 8 bases outside the gene matches. This CDR3 has 14 residues. The V gene's germline CDR1 is SGHVS and CDR2 FQNEAQ. The origin of this receptor is a female donor with multiple sclerosis, enrolled in a pregnancy study. This chain links TRBV7-8 with TRBJ1-2, with TRBD1 matching 8 bases. Sequenced here: CD4+ T cells from peripheral blood mononuclear cells, sampled in the third trimester of pregnancy. The CDR3 nucleotides read TGTGCCAGCAGCTTCCTGGACAGGGTAGGAGGCTACACCTTC. Protein sequence: CASSFLDRVGGYTF. Drawing the rest from reference TRBV7-8 and TRBJ1-2, the complete variable domain is GAGVSQSPRYKVAKRGQDVALRCDPISGHVSLFWYQQALGQGPEFLTYFQNEAQLDKSGLPSDRFFAERPEGSVSTLKIQRTQQEDSAVYLCASSFLDRVGGYTFGSGTRLTVV.